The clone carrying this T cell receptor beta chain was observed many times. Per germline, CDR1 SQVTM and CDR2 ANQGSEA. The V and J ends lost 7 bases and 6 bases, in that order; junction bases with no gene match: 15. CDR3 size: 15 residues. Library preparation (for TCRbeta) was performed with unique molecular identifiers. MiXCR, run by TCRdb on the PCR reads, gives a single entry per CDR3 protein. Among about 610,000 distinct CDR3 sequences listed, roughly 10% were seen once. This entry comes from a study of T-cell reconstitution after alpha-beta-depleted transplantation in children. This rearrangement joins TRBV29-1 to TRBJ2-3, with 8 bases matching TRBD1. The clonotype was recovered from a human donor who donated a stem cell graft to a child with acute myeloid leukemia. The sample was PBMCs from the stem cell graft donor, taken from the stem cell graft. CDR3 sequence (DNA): TGCAGCGCCGTGAGAAAGACAGGGGCCGTGGATACGCAGTATTTT. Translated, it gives CSAVRKTGAVDTQYF.